What follows are 25 T cell receptor beta chains derived from one specimen sequenced in a study of blood T cell repertoires in COVID-19. Sequencing was performed with immunoSEQ multiplex PCR; in TCRdb, only in-frame clones are kept and a portion is missing. The table has a few hundred thousand clones, less than 90% seen once; the top ten hold over 4.5%. Sequenced sample: PBMCs or T cells enriched from blood (not recorded which). These receptor sequences come from a woman aged 50 to 60 who had recovered from COVID-19.

V and J are TRBV25-1 and TRBJ2-1; no firm D call. The germline CDR1 and CDR2 sequences are MGHDK and SYGVNS. Trimming removed 4 bases from V and 0 bases from J, with 10 bases in between. This CDR3 is 15 amino acids long. The DNA for the CDR3 is TGTGCCAGCAGTGCCGGAGCCGGCTCCTACAATGAGCAGTTCTTC. This gives the protein CASSAGAGSYNEQFF.

The chain combines TRBV2 with TRBJ2-1, with D tentatively TRBD1 (6 bases). Trimming took 11 bases from V and 0 from J, leaving 11 bases between them. The germline gives CDR1 SNHLY, CDR2 FYNNEI. The CDR3 runs to 13 residues. This CDR3 reads CAGSGDSYNEQFF. The CDR3 bases are TGTGCCGGCTCAGGGGACTCCTACAATGAGCAGTTCTTC.

A single count supports this clone. The rearrangement links TRBV7-9 to TRBJ2-1; a weak D match, TRBD2 (5 bases). Deletions cut 4 bases from V and 1 base from J, with 14 bases between. Germline CDR1 reads SEHNR; CDR2 reads FQNEAQ (reference sequence). The CDR3 is made up of 16 amino acids. For the CDR3, the DNA is TGTGCCAGCAGCTCCCCCCGAGCGGATTCCTACAATGAGCAGTTCTTC. Protein sequence: CASSSPRADSYNEQFF. Full variable domain (missing parts from reference TRBV7-9 and TRBJ2-1): DTGVSQNPRHKITKRGQNVTFRCDPISEHNRLYWYRQTLGQGPEFLTYFQNEAQLEKSRLLSDRFSAERPKGSFSTLEIQRTEQGDSAMYLCASSSPRADSYNEQFFGPGTRLTVL.

This rearrangement joins TRBV30 to TRBJ2-1, with 7 positions matching TRBD2. Germline CDR1 GTSNPN, CDR2 SVGIG (reference sequence). The J segment lost 14 bases and the V segment lost 5 bases, leaving 6 bases of the junction unmatched. This CDR3 is 10 amino acids long. CDR3 nucleotides: TGTGCCTGGTCCGCGGGGGAGGAGTTCTTC. Translation gives CAWSAGEEFF.

This clone has only a few counts. This sequence joins TRBV3-1 (or the pseudogene TRBV3-2) and TRBJ1-2; 9 nucleotides agree with TRBD1. Germline V gene sequence: CDR1 LGHDT, CDR2 YNNKEL (reference sequence). V trimming: 0 bases; J trimming: 1 base; junction bases outside the gene matches: 6. The CDR3 is made up of 17 amino acids. The CDR3 bases are TGTGCCAGCAGCCAAGACCATGGGACAGGGATTAACTATGGCTACACCTTC. Protein: CASSQDHGTGINYGYTF.

The rearrangement links TRBV18 to TRBJ2-7, with D perhaps TRBD2 (6 bases). Trimming removed 6 bases at V and 4 bases at J, with 16 bases between. The CDR3 runs to 14 residues. Germline CDR1 is KGHSH and CDR2 is LQKENI. This CDR3 reads CASSRDFSIYEQYF. The CDR3 DNA follows: TGTGCCAGCTCCCGGGACTTCTCGATTTACGAGCAGTACTTC.

V and J are TRBV7-3 and TRBJ2-1; D unclear. V was trimmed by 2 bases and J by 4 bases, leaving 9 bases between them. CDR1 and CDR2 from the germline V gene are SGHTA and FQGTGA. This CDR3 contains 14 residues. CDR3 protein: CASSLSHQYNEQFF. The CDR3 DNA sequence: TGTGCCAGCAGCTTATCACACCAATACAATGAGCAGTTCTTC.

The chain uses TRBV10-3 and TRBJ1-2; tentatively, D is TRBD1 (6 bases). The V gene lost 5 bases and the J gene lost 8 bases, with 18 bases spanning the gap. Looked up from germline, CDR1 is ENHRY and CDR2 is SYGVKD. The CDR3 is 14 amino acids. CDR3 bases: TGTGCCATCAGTCTGAACAGGGCTCGAGACGGCTACACCTTC. This translates into CAISLNRARDGYTF.

The chain is built from TRBV6-2 or TRBV6-3 and TRBJ1-2; D is unresolved. This CDR3 contains 12 residues. V lost 2 bases, J lost 6 bases, and 7 bases lay in between. The germline CDR1 and CDR2 sequences are MNHEY and SVGEGT. The CDR3 DNA is TGTGCCAGCAGTTACGACGAGGATGGCTACACCTTC. The encoded protein is CASSYDEDGYTF.

The chain couples TRBV10-3 to TRBJ2-2, with TRBD1 matching over 10 bases. Germline values: CDR1 ENHRY, CDR2 SYGVKD. Trimming took 10 bases from V and 0 from J; bases not matched to a gene: 8. The CDR3 runs 16 residues. The chain's CDR3 is CARGPGQGSNTGELFF. Here the CDR3 DNA reads TGTGCCAGGGGTCCGGGACAGGGGTCGAACACCGGGGAGCTGTTTTTT.

In its sample, this clone was seen once. This sequence joins TRBV9 and TRBJ2-3; 7 nucleotides align to TRBD1. CDR1 is SGDLS, CDR2 YYNGEE, per germline. This CDR3 is built from 15 residues. Trimming removed 1 base from V and 0 bases from J; junction bases left unmatched: 2. DNA of the CDR3: TGTGCCAGCAGCGTATGGGGACAGAGCACAGATACGCAGTATTTT. It encodes CASSVWGQSTDTQYF.

The genes are TRBV14 and TRBJ2-7, with a weak D call TRBD1 (6 bases). V dropped 4 bases and J dropped 2 bases, with 15 bases sitting between them. Germline V gene lookup returns CDR1 SGHDN and CDR2 FVKESK. CDR3 length: 15 residues. This chain's CDR3 is CASSRGTSTAYEQYF. DNA of the CDR3: TGTGCCAGCAGCCGAGGGACATCCACCGCCTACGAGCAGTACTTC.

V gene TRBV5-1 combines with J gene TRBJ1-1; possible D gene TRBD1, 5 bases. Germline V gives CDR1 SGHRS, CDR2 YFSETQ. CDR3 length: 16 amino acids. V was cut by 4 bases and J by 1 base, with 17 bases left in between. CDR3: CASSPTSRRANTEAFF. DNA for the CDR3: TGCGCCAGCAGCCCCACATCCCGCAGGGCGAACACTGAAGCTTTCTTT. The full variable domain, with the rest looked up from reference TRBV5-1 and TRBJ1-1, is KAGVTQTPRYLIKTRGQQVTLSCSPISGHRSVSWYQQTPGQGLQFLFEYFSETQRNKGNFPGRFSGRQFSNSRSEMNVSTLELGDSALYLCASSPTSRRANTEAFFGQGTRLTVV.

The chain employs TRBV9 and TRBJ2-3; tentatively, D is TRBD2 (5 bases). The V end was cut by 2 bases, the J end by 0 bases, with 13 bases between. The CDR3 has 16 residues. Per the germline V gene, CDR1 is SGDLS and CDR2 is YYNGEE. CDR3 in DNA: TGTGCCAGCAGCGTTAAGGACTTCCCTAGCACAGATACGCAGTATTTT. Protein product: CASSVKDFPSTDTQYF.

The V call is TRBV6-2 or TRBV6-3, the J call TRBJ1-5, with D possibly matching TRBD1 (6 bases). Germline CDR1 is MNHEY and CDR2 is SVGEGT. This CDR3 region has 16 residues. V was pared by 6 bases and J by 4 bases, with 19 bases between. The CDR3 bases are TGTGCCAGCAGCCGAAACGTGGGGGCTGGGAATCAGCCCCAGCATTTT. It codes for CASSRNVGAGNQPQHF.

This clone was counted ten times or more. This chain joins TRBV7-9 and TRBJ2-1; 8 bases map to TRBD2. The CDR3 runs to 19 residues. Looked up from germline, CDR1 is SEHNR and CDR2 is FQNEAQ (reference sequence). V was pared by 1 base and J by 9 bases, with 20 bases of the junction left unmatched. This CDR3 is CASSLGGSGREVRSSEQFF. CDR3 nucleotides: TGTGCCAGCAGCTTAGGTGGTTCTGGGCGGGAGGTACGCTCGAGTGAGCAGTTCTTC.

The chain carries TRBV5-1 and TRBJ2-5; 11 bases agree with TRBD2. CDR1 and CDR2 (germline): SGHRS, YFSETQ. The V and J ends lost 0 bases and 1 base, in that order; junction bases with no gene match: 8. The CDR3 runs 18 residues. The CDR3 here is CASSLGASGGTLQETQYF. CDR3 bases: TGCGCCAGCAGCTTGGGGGCTAGCGGGGGGACCCTCCAAGAGACCCAGTACTTC. Filled out from reference TRBV5-1 and TRBJ2-5, the complete variable domain reads KAGVTQTPRYLIKTRGQQVTLSCSPISGHRSVSWYQQTPGQGLQFLFEYFSETQRNKGNFPGRFSGRQFSNSRSEMNVSTLELGDSALYLCASSLGASGGTLQETQYFGPGTRLLVL.

This clone was seen just once. The rearrangement uses TRBV11-2 and TRBJ2-7, with a weak D call TRBD1 (6 bases). Germline V gene lookup returns CDR1 SGHAT and CDR2 FQNNGV. The CDR3 spans 18 residues. The V end lost 0 bases, the J end lost 3 bases, and 21 bases lay between the germline ends. The CDR3 loop reads CASSLDPMPPQGSYEQYF. In DNA, the CDR3 is TGTGCCAGCAGCTTAGATCCAATGCCCCCACAGGGAAGCTACGAGCAGTACTTC.

The chain has TRBV19 and TRBJ1-2; D perhaps matches TRBD1 (5 bases). This CDR3 region has 14 residues. In germline, CDR1 is LNHDA, CDR2 SQIVND (reference sequence). V was clipped by 4 bases and J by 7 bases, with 16 bases between them. CDR3 sequence (DNA): TGTGCCAGTAGTACCCTAGGGGTATCCGGTGGCTACACCTTC. This codes for CASSTLGVSGGYTF.

This sequence joins TRBV11-3 and TRBJ1-1; the match to TRBD1 covers 7 bases. V dropped 7 bases and J dropped 0; count of bases not matched to a gene: 8. Germline V lookup: CDR1 SGHNT, CDR2 YENEEA. This CDR3 has 15 amino acids. As DNA, the CDR3 is TGTGCCAGCACACAGGGGTCGGTTCTGAACACTGAAGCTTTCTTT. Its protein product is CASTQGSVLNTEAFF.

The chain carries TRBV6-2 or TRBV6-3 and TRBJ1-5; weak D call: TRBD1 (5 bases). Trimming left V 2 bases short and J 5 bases short, with 13 bases between. Germline V gives CDR1 MNHEY, CDR2 SVGEGT. The CDR3 sequence is 15 residues long. This CDR3 is CASSYDGRGDQPQHF. Written as DNA, the CDR3 is TGTGCCAGCAGTTACGACGGCCGGGGGGATCAGCCCCAGCATTTT.

The rearrangement links TRBV29-1 to TRBJ2-1, with D perhaps TRBD2 (5 bases). The CDR3 consists of 13 residues. V lost 4 bases and J lost 0, with 7 bases in between. Looked up from germline, CDR1 is SQVTM and CDR2 is ANQGSEA. CDR3 DNA sequence: TGCAGCGTTGCGAGGGACTCCTACAATGAGCAGTTCTTC. Translated, it gives CSVARDSYNEQFF.

The chain has TRBV6-1 and TRBJ1-2; tentatively, D is TRBD1 (5 bases). Trimming left V 3 bases short and J 4 bases short, with 12 bases between. This CDR3 contains 14 residues. Germline assignment: CDR1 MNHNS and CDR2 SASEGT. CDR3 DNA: TGTGCCAGCAGTGATGGGGCAGTCCCCTATGGCTACACCTTC. It translates to CASSDGAVPYGYTF.

The rearrangement links TRBV2 to TRBJ1-1, with unresolved D. This CDR3 has 13 residues. Germline V gives CDR1 SNHLY, CDR2 FYNNEI. V was clipped by 4 bases and J by 4 bases, with 10 bases between them. The CDR3 bases are TGTGCCAGCAGTGGGGTCCGGGGCACTGAAGCTTTCTTT. Protein sequence: CASSGVRGTEAFF.

The gene calls are TRBV6-6 and TRBJ1-6, with D perhaps TRBD1 (5 bases). V lost 6 bases, J lost 5 bases, and 14 bases lay in between. The CDR3 sequence is 15 residues long. CDR1 is MNHNY, CDR2 SVGAGI, per germline (reference sequence). Here the CDR3 reads CASRISGLNNSPLHF. CDR3 in DNA: TGTGCCAGCAGAATATCGGGACTCAATAATTCACCCCTCCACTTT.